This entry features one T cell receptor beta chain sequence. What it binds is unknown. TCRdb's table, derived via immunoSEQ multiplex PCR, lists solely in-frame clones and lacks some. The profile covers 50,000 to 65,000 clones, with roughly four fifths appearing a single time and approximately 1% taken by the ten largest. These data belong to a study of OX40 agonist ivuxolimab in advanced cancers. Study summary: Males comprised 82.7% of the group, whose mean age was about 62 years (range 23 to 79). Findings and limits, study-wide: CD4+ and CD8+ blood T cells expanded clonally by week 6 at 0.1 to 3.0 mg/kg.

The CDR3 length is 14 residues. The germline gives CDR1 SNHLY, CDR2 FYNNEI. With 8 bases clipped from V and 4 bases from J, the junction kept 5 bases outside the gene matches. Patients had blood sampled at baseline and again on cycle 4 day 1 and cycle 7 day 1. The sequenced sample was CD4+ or CD8+ T cells sorted from blood, obtained in a trial of the OX40 agonist ivuxolimab. The genes are TRBV2 and TRBJ2-2, with 9 nucleotides matching TRBD1. The source of this sequence is an adult with an advanced solid tumor such as melanoma, head and neck, liver or kidney cancer. CDR3 nucleotide sequence: TGTGCCAGCTCCGGGACAGGGTTCACCGGGGAGCTGTTTTTT. Its translation: CASSGTGFTGELFF.